This T cell receptor (beta chain) was captured by sequencing in a study of T cells in localized non-small cell lung cancer. Only one count was recorded for this clone. Assay used: immunoSEQ multiplex PCR; TCRdb lists only in-frame clones, some missing. The sample yields about 2,100 clones, around 30% seen once. The specimen comprised lung tumor tissue, sampled before any cancer treatment. This TCR came from a male donor aged 60 or older with stage I squamous cell lung carcinoma.

In DNA, the CDR3 is TGTGCCAGCAGGGAGGGCGTGCAGGAAAAACTGTTTTTT. Residues: CASREGVQEKLFF. The chain recombines TRBV6-8 with TRBJ1-4; D remains ambiguous. Between the trimmed V and J ends, which lost 6 bases and 8 bases, there was a span of 13 bases. Germline assignment: CDR1 MNHGY and CDR2 SAAAGT. This CDR3 is built from 13 residues.